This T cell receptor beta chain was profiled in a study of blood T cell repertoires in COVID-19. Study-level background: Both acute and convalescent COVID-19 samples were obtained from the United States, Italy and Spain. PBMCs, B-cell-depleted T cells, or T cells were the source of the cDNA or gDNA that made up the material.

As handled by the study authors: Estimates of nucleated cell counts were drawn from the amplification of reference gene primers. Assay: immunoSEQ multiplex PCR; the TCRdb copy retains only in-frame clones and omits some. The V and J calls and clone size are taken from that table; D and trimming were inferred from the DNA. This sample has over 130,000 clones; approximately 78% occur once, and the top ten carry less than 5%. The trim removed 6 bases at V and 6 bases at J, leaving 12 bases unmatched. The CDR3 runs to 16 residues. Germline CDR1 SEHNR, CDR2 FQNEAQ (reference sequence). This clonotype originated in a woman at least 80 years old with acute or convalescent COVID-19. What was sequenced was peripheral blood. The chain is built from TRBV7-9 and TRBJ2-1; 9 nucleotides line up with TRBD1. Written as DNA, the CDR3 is TGTGCCAGCAGTACCCACAGGGGGCGCGGAATCAATGAGCAGTTCTTC. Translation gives CASSTHRGRGINEQFF. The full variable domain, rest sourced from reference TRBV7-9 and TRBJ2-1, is DTGVSQNPRHKITKRGQNVTFRCDPISEHNRLYWYRQTLGQGPEFLTYFQNEAQLEKSRLLSDRFSAERPKGSFSTLEIQRTEQGDSAMYLCASSTHRGRGINEQFFGPGTRLTVL.